These 4 T cell receptor beta chains were all obtained from the same sample, sequenced in a study of T-cell reconstitution after alpha-beta-depleted transplantation in children (dated by TCRdb to between 2015 and 2016). Libraries were constructed by PCR. The data were produced on an Illumina HiSeq 2500. TCR library preparation used molecular barcoding, with unique molecular identifiers applied to normalize quantification of the TCRbeta repertoire. TCRdb reprocessing: public reads trimmed at Q25 with fastp, clones called with MiXCR, in-frame beta chains kept. CDR3 protein sequences are deduplicated, and each keeps its most common genes and DNA. Counted in this sample were about 830,000 distinct CDR3 sequences; approximately 15% of them appeared once. In total, the top ten clones hold under 6% of the sample. This sample's treatment or condition label indicates: allogeneic hematopoietic cell transplantation with graft depleted of TCRalphabeta T cells and CD19 B cells.

The sample in question was PBMCs, mostly from graft donor cells, obtained 360 days after TCRalphabeta/CD19-depleted stem cell transplant. The receptor set was obtained from a male patient between 10 and 17 years old who had a stem cell transplant for acute lymphoblastic leukemia, so the T cells may come from the graft donor.

V gene TRBV5-1 combines with J gene TRBJ1-2, with 7 bases fitting TRBD1. The germline V gene encodes CDR1 SGHRS and CDR2 YFSETQ. The CDR3 contains 16 residues. With 6 bases clipped from V and 8 bases from J, the junction kept 19 bases outside the gene matches. The CDR3, as DNA: TGCGCCAGCACATCGCACCGGACAGGCGCATCTCCGGGCTACACCTTC. It encodes CASTSHRTGASPGYTF.

The chain is built from TRBV7-3 and TRBJ2-3, with 8 bases that match TRBD2. The CDR3 length is 15 residues. Germline trimming cut 5 bases from V and 8 bases from J; bases unmatched to any gene: 12. The germline gives CDR1 SGHTA, CDR2 FQGTGA. The DNA of the CDR3 is TGTGCCAGCAGCCCGATCGCTGTAGCGGGGTCTACGCAGTATTTT. Protein product: CASSPIAVAGSTQYF.

This chain uses TRBV7-9 with TRBJ2-5; 10 bases are a match to TRBD1. Germline V CDR1 and CDR2: SEHNR, FQNEAQ (reference sequence). Germline trimming cut 4 bases from V and 5 bases from J; bases unmatched to any gene: 13. This CDR3 has 17 amino acids. CDR3 in DNA: TGTGCCAGCAGCTGGCCAAGGGGGACAGGGGCTGGGGAGACCCAGTACTTC. It encodes CASSWPRGTGAGETQYF.

This clonotype was detected once. J is TRBJ2-2 and V is TRBV6-2 or TRBV6-3, with TRBD2 matching over 12 bases. In germline, CDR1 is MNHEY, CDR2 SVGEGT. The CDR3 has 16 amino acids. V lost 7 bases, J lost 2 bases, and 5 bases stayed unmatched. The CDR3 bases are TGTGCCAGCATCGGACTAGCGGGGTTAAACACCGGGGAGCTGTTTTTT. Its translation: CASIGLAGLNTGELFF.